The 7 T cell receptor beta chains given below trace back to one sample, sequenced in a study of shared clonotypes between healthy human individuals. TCRdb keeps only in-frame clones here, not all; method: immunoSEQ multiplex PCR. The data show 2 million to 3 million clones, roughly 93% seen once. Sequencing used naive CD4+ T cells from PBMCs. Subset: CD45RA+ positively selected. These receptors all stem from a man younger than 30 in good health. Some clones in this sample may be carry-over from other donors' samples.

The chain couples TRBV27 to TRBJ2-1; possible D gene TRBD2, 6 bases. The CDR3 length is 19 residues. Trimming cost V 2 bases and J 3 bases, with 23 bases left between them. Per the germline V gene, CDR1 is MNHEY and CDR2 is SMNVEV (reference sequence). The CDR3 sequence is CASSLAPHHAGRGYNEQFF. DNA for the CDR3: TGTGCCAGCAGTTTAGCCCCCCACCATGCCGGGAGAGGCTACAATGAGCAGTTCTTC.

This rearrangement joins TRBV11-2 to TRBJ1-2; no clear D gene. The CDR3 is 12 residues long. V lost 3 bases and J lost 7, with 9 bases in between. Germline V lookup: CDR1 SGHAT, CDR2 FQNNGV. The CDR3 region has the DNA TGTGCCAGCAGCTTTTACGCGGCTGGCTACACCTTC. Its translation is CASSFYAAGYTF.

CDR3 residues: CASSYHRTASTYEQYF. The CDR3, as DNA: TGTGCCAGCAGTTATCATCGGACGGCCTCCACCTACGAGCAGTACTTC. The chain combines TRBV6-5 with TRBJ2-7, with D unresolved. Per germline, CDR1 MNHEY and CDR2 SVGAGI. The CDR3 contains 16 residues. Trimming left V 3 bases short and J 2 bases short, with 17 bases between.

The rearrangement joins TRBV2 to TRBJ1-5; D is unresolved. Trimming stripped 6 bases from V and 7 bases from J, with 19 bases between. CDR1 is SNHLY and CDR2 is FYNNEI in the germline V gene. The CDR3 has 15 residues. This CDR3 is CASRLSAASRQPQHF. CDR3 nucleotides: TGTGCCAGCAGACTGTCGGCGGCTTCCAGACAGCCCCAGCATTTT.

The chain is built from TRBV5-1 and TRBJ2-2; 11 bases match TRBD2. The germline CDR1 and CDR2 sequences are SGHRS and YFSETQ. The CDR3 has 19 amino acids. V dropped 0 bases and J dropped 7; count of bases not matched to a gene: 14. The CDR3 region has the DNA TGCGCCAGCAGCTTGGCTCCTAGCGGGAGGAGGGGATATGACGGGGAGCTGTTTTTT. Translated: CASSLAPSGRRGYDGELFF.

This rearrangement joins TRBV27 to TRBJ1-1; a possible D gene is TRBD1 (5 bases). Germline CDR1 and CDR2: MNHEY and SMNVEV (reference sequence). Deletions cut 6 bases from V and 5 bases from J, with 10 bases between. CDR3 length: 12 amino acids. The CDR3 DNA reads as TGTGCCAGCAGGGCAGGGCGGACTGAAGCTTTCTTT. As protein: CASRAGRTEAFF.

In regard to this clone: Other DNA variants within this sample encode the same CDR3. CDR3 DNA sequence: TGTGCCAGCTCACCACCGGGAGGGGAAGAGACCCAGTACTTC. This sequence encodes CASSPPGGEETQYF. This chain links TRBV18 with TRBJ2-5; 7 bases line up with TRBD2. Looked up from germline, CDR1 is KGHSH and CDR2 is LQKENI. V was clipped by 0 bases and J by 3 bases; unmatched bases: 1. CDR3 length: 14 amino acids.